In its sample, the clone carrying this T cell receptor beta chain was seen once. The antigen remains undetermined. Brentuximab vedotin exposure varied, and every patient relapsed after autologous stem cell transplantation. Patients showed best responses of complete response, partial response or progressive disease. This sample was taken from a study of PD-1 blockade in classical Hodgkin lymphoma. Study information: Patients were dosed intravenously with nivolumab at 3 mg/kg every 2 weeks. Findings and caveats of the study: Lower baseline TCR diversity was reported for newly diagnosed patients than for healthy donors.

The repertoire was sequenced with immunoSEQ multiplex PCR; TCRdb's copy has only in-frame clones and lacks some. This sample has roughly 19,000 clones, with 80% found just once. V lost 5 bases and J lost 5, with 12 bases in between. CDR1 is MNHNY, CDR2 SVGAGI, per germline (reference sequence). The CDR3 is 13 residues long. Here the sequenced sample was peripheral blood mononuclear cells (PBMCs), taken at baseline. The sequence derives from a human donor with classical Hodgkin lymphoma. The J gene is TRBJ1-2, the V gene TRBV6-6; D gene ambiguous. DNA of the CDR3: TGTGCCAGCAGTCCCTGGGGAGGTTATGGCTACACCTTC. Translating gives CASSPWGGYGYTF.